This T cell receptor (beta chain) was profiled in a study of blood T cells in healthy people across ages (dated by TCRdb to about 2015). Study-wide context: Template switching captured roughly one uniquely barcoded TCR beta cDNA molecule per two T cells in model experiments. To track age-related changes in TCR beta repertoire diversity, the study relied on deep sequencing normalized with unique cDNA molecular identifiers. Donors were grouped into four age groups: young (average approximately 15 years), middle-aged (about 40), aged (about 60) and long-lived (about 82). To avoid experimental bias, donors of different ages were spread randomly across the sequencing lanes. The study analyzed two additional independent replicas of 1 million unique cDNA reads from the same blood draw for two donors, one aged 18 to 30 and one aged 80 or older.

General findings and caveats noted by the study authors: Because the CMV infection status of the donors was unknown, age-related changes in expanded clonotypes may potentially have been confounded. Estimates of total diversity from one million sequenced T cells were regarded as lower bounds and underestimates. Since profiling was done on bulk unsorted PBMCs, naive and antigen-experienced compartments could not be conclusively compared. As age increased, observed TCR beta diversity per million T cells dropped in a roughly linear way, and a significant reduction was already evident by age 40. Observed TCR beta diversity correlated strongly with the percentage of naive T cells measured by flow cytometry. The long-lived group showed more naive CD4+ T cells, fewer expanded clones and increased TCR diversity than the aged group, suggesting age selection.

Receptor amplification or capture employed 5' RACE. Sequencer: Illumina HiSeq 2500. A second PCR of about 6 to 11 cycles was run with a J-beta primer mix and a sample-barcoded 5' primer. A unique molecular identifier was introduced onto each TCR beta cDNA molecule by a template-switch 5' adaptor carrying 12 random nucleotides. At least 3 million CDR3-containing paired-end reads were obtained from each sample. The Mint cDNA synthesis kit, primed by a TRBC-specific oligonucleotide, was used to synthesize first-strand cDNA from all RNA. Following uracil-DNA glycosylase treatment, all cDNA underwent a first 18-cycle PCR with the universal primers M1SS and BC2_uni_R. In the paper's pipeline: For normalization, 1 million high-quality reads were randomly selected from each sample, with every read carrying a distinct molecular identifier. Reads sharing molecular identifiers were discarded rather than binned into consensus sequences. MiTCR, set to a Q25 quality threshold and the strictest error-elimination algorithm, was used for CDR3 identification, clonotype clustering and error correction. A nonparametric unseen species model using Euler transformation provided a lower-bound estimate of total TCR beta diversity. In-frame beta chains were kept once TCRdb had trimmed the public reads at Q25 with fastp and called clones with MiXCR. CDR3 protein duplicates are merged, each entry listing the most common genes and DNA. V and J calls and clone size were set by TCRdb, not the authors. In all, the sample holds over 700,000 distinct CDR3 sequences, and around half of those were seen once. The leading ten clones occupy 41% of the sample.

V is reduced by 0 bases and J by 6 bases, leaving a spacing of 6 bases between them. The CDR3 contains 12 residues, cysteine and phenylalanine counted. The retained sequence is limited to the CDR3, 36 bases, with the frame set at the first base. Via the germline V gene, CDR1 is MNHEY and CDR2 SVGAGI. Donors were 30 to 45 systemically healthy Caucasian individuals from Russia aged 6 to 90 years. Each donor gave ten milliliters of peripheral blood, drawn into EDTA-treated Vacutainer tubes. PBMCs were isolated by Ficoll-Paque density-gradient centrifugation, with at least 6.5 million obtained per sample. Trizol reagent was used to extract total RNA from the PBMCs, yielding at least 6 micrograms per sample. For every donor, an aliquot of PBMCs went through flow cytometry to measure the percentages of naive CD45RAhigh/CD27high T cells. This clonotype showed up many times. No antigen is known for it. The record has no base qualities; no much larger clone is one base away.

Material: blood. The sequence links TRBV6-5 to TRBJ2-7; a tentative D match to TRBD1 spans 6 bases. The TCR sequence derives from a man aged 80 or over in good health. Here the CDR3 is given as CASSYSGGEQYF. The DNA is TGTGCCAGCAGTTACTCAGGGGGCGAGCAGTACTTC.